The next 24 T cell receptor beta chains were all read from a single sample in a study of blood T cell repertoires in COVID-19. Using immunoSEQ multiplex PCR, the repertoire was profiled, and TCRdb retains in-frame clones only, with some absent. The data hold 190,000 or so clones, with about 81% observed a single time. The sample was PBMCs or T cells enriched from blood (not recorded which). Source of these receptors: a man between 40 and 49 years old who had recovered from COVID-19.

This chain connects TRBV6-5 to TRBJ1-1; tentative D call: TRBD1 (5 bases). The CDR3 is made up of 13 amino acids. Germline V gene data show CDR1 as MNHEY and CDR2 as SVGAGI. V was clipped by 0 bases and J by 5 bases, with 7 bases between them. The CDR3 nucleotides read TGTGCCAGCAGTTACTCTAGGGGTACTGAAGCTTTCTTT. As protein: CASSYSRGTEAFF.

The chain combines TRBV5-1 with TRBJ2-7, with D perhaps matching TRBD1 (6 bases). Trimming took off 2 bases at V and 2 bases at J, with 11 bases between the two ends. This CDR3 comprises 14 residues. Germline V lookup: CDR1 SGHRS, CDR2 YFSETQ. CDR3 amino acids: CASSLQGSPYEQYF. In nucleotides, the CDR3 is TGCGCCAGCAGCTTACAGGGTAGCCCCTACGAGCAGTACTTC. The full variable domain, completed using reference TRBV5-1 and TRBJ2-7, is KAGVTQTPRYLIKTRGQQVTLSCSPISGHRSVSWYQQTPGQGLQFLFEYFSETQRNKGNFPGRFSGRQFSNSRSEMNVSTLELGDSALYLCASSLQGSPYEQYFGPGTRLTVT.

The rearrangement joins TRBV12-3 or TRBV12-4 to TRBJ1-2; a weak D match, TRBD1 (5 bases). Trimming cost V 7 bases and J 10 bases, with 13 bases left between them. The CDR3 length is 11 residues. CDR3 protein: CASTPLRDYTF. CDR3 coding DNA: TGTGCCAGCACCCCTCTCAGGGACTACACCTTC.

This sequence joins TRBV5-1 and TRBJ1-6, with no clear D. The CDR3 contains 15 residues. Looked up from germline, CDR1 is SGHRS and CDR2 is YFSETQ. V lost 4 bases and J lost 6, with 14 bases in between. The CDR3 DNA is TGCGCCAGCAGCCCGGAGAGGGAAAGTAATTCACCCCTCCACTTT. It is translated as CASSPERESNSPLHF.

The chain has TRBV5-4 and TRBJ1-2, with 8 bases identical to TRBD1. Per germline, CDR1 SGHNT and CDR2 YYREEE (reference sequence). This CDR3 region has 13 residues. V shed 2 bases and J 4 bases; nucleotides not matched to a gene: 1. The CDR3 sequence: CASSLQGGYGYTF. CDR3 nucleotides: TGTGCCAGCAGCTTACAGGGGGGCTATGGCTACACCTTC.

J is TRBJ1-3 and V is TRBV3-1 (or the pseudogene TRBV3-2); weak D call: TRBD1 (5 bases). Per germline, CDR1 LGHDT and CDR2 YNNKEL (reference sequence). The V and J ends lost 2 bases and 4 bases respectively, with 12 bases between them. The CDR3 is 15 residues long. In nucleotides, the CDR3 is TGTGCCAGCAGCCAATTACAGGCGCGGGGAAACACCATATATTTT. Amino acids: CASSQLQARGNTIYF.

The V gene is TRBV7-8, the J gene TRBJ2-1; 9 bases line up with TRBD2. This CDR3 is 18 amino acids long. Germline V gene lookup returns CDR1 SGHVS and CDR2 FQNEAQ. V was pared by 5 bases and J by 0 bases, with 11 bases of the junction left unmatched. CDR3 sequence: CASSTGLAILPSYNEQFF. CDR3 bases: TGTGCCAGCAGCACCGGACTAGCGATCCTTCCCTCCTACAATGAGCAGTTCTTC.

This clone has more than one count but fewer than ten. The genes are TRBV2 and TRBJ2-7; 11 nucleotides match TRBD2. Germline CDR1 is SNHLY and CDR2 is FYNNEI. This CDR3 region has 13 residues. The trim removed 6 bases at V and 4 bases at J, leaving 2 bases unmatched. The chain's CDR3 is CASRLAGVYEQYF. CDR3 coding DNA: TGTGCCAGCAGACTAGCGGGAGTATACGAGCAGTACTTC.

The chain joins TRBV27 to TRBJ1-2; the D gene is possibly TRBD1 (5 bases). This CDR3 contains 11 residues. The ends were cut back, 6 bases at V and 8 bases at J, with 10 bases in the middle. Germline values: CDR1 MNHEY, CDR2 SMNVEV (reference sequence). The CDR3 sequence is CASRGGKGYTF. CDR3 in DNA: TGTGCCAGCAGGGGGGGGAAAGGCTACACCTTC.

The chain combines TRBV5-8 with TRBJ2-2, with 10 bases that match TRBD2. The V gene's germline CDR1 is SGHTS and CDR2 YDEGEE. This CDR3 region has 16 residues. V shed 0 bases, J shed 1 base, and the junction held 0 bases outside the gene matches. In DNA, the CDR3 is TGTGCCAGCAGCTTGGAGCGGGGGGGGAACACCGGGGAGCTGTTTTTT. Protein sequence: CASSLERGGNTGELFF.

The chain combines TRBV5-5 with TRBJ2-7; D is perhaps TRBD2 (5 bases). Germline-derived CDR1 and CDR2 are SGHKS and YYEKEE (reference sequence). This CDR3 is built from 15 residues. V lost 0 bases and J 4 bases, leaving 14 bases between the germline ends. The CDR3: CASSLGGSRGYEQYF. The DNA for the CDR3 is TGTGCCAGCAGCTTGGGTGGCAGCCGAGGGTACGAGCAGTACTTC.

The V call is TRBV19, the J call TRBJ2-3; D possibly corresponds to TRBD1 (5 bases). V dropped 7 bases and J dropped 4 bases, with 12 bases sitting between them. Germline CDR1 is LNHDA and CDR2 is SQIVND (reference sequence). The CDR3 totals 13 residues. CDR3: CASNNRKADTQYF. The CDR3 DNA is TGTGCCAGTAATAACAGGAAGGCAGATACGCAGTATTTT.

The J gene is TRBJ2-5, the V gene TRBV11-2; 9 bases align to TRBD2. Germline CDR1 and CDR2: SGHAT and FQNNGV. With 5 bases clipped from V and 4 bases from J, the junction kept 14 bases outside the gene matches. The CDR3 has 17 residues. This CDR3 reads CASSRWGRRGGRETQYF. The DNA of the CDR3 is TGTGCCAGCAGCCGGTGGGGAAGGCGGGGGGGCCGAGAGACCCAGTACTTC. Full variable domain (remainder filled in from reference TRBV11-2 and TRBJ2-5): EAGVAQSPRYKIIEKRQSVAFWCNPISGHATLYWYQQILGQGPKLLIQFQNNGVVDDSQLPKDRFSAERLKGVDSTLKIQPAKLEDSAVYLCASSRWGRRGGRETQYFGPGTRLLVL.

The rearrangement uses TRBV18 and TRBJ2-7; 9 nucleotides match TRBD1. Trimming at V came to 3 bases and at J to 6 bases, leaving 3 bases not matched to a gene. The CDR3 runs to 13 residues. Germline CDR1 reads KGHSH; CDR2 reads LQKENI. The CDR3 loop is CASSPTGGFEQYF. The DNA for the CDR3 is TGTGCCAGCTCACCTACAGGGGGCTTCGAGCAGTACTTC.

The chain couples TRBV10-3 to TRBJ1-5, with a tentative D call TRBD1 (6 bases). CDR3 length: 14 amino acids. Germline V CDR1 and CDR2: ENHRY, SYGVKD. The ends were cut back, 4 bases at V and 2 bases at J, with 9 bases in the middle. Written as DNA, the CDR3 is TGTGCCATCAGTGGCGGGGGCGGCAATCAGCCCCAGCATTTT. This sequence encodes CAISGGGGNQPQHF.

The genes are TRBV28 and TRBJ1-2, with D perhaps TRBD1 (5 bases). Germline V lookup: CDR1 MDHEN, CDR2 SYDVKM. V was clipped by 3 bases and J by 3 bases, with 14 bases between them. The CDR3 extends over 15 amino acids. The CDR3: CASSFGGSGHYGYTF. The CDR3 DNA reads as TGTGCCAGCAGTTTCGGAGGGTCAGGGCACTATGGCTACACCTTC.

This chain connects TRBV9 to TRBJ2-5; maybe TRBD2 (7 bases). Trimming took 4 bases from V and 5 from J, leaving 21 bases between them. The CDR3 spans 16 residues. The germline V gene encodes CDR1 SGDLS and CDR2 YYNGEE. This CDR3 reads CASSTNTAGARETQYF. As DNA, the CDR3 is TGTGCCAGCAGCACCAATACGGCGGGGGCGAGGGAGACCCAGTACTTC.

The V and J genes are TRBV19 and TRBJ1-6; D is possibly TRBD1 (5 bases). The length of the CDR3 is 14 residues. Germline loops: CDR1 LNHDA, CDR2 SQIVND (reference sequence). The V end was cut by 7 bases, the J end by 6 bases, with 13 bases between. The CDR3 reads CASTKGSRNSPLHF. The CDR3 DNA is TGTGCCAGTACAAAGGGGTCCCGTAATTCACCCCTCCACTTT.

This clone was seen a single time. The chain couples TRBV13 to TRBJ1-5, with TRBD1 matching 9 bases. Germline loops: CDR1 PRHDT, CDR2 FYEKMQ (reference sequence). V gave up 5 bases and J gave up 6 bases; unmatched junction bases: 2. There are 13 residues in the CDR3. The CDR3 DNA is TGTGCCAGCAGCACACAGGGGGCTCAGCCCCAGCATTTT. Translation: CASSTQGAQPQHF.

The CDR3 spells CASSQAIHLVGRTEAFF. Here the CDR3 DNA reads TGCGCCAGCAGCCAAGCTATTCATTTGGTGGGGCGGACTGAAGCTTTCTTT. This sequence joins TRBV4-1 and TRBJ1-1; possibly TRBD1 for D (5 bases). Germline-derived CDR1 and CDR2 are MGHRA and YSYEKL. The CDR3 extends over 17 amino acids. Between the trimmed V and J ends, which lost 1 base and 5 bases, there was a span of 20 bases.

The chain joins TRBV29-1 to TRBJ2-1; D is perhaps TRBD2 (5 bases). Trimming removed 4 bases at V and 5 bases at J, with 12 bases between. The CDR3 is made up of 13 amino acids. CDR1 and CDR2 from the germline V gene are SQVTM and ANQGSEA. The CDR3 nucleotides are TGCAGCGTTGGCCAGCGGAATAACAATGAGCAGTTCTTC. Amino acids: CSVGQRNNNEQFF.

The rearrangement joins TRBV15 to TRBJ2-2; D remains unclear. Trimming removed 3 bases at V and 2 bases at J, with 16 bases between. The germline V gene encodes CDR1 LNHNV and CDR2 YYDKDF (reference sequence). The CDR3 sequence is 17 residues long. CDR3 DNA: TGTGCCACCAGCAGTGAACAACTCCGAGGTAACACCGGGGAGCTGTTTTTT. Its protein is CATSSEQLRGNTGELFF.

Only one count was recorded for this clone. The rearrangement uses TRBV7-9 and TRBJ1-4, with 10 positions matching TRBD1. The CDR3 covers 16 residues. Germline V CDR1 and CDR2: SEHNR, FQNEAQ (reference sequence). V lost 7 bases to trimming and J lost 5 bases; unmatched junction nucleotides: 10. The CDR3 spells CASTPQEGQGNEKLFF. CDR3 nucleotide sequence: TGTGCCAGCACCCCACAAGAGGGACAGGGGAATGAAAAACTGTTTTTT. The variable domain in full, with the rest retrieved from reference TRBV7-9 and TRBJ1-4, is DTGVSQNPRHKITKRGQNVTFRCDPISEHNRLYWYRQTLGQGPEFLTYFQNEAQLEKSRLLSDRFSAERPKGSFSTLEIQRTEQGDSAMYLCASTPQEGQGNEKLFFGSGTQLSVL.

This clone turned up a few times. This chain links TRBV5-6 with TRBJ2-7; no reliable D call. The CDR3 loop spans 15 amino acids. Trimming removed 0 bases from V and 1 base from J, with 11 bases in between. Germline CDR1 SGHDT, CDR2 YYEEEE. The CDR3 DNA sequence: TGTGCCAGCAGCTTGGAGGCGCGGCAGTCCTACGAGCAGTACTTC. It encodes CASSLEARQSYEQYF. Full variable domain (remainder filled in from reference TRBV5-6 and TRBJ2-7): DAGVTQSPTHLIKTRGQQVTLRCSPKSGHDTVSWYQQALGQGPQFIFQYYEEEERQRGNFPDRFSGHQFPNYSSELNVNALLLGDSALYLCASSLEARQSYEQYFGPGTRLTVT.